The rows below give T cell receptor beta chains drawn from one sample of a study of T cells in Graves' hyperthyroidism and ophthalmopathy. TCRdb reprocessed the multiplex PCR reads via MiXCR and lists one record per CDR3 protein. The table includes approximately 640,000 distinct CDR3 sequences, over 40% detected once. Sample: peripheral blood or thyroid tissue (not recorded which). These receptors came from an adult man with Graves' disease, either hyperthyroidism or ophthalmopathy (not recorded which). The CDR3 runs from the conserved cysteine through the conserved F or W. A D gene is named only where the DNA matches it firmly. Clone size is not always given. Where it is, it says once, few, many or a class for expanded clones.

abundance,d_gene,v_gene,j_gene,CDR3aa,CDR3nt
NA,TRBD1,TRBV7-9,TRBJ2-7,CASSPPDRGAYKQYF,TGTGCCAGCAGTCCCCCTGACAGGGGAGCCTACAAGCAGTACTTC
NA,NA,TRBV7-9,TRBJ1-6,CASSSTGIGSPLHF,TGTGCCAGCAGCTCTACAGGGATCGGTTCACCCCTCCACTTT
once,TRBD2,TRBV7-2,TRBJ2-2,CASSSLAGGPAGELFF,TGTGCCAGCAGCTCCTTAGCGGGAGGGCCGGCCGGGGAGCTGTTTTTT
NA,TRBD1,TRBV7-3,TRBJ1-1,CASSPGTGSAEAFF,TGTGCCAGCAGTCCCGGGACAGGGTCCGCTGAAGCTTTCTTT
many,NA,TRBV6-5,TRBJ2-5,CASDGRGAQETQYF,TGTGCCAGCGATGGGCGGGGAGCTCAAGAGACCCAGTACTTC
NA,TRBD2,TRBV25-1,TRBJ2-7,CASSGILAGWSSYEQYF,TGTGCCAGCAGTGGCATCCTAGCGGGATGGAGCTCCTACGAGCAGTACTTC
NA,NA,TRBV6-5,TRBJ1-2,CASSAEGSYGYTF,TGTGCCAGCAGTGCGGAGGGTAGCTATGGCTACACCTTC
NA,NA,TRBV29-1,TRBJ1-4,CSVDSGRAEKLFF,TGCAGCGTTGATAGCGGACGAGCTGAAAAACTGTTTTTT
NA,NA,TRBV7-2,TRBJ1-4,CASSLGVQEREKLFF,TGTGCCAGCAGCTTAGGGGTCCAGGAGAGGGAAAAACTGTTTTTT
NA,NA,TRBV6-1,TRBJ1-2,CASRDTGNYGYTF,TGTGCCAGCAGAGACACAGGGAACTATGGCTACACCTTC
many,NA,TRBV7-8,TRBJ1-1,CASSIRPAHTEAFF,TGTGCCAGCAGCATAAGACCCGCACACACTGAAGCTTTCTTT
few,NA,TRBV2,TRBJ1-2,CASSEGPDGGYTF,TGTGCCAGCAGCGAAGGTCCCGATGGAGGCTACACCTTC
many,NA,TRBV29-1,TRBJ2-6,CSVEDRLPSGANVLTF,TGCAGCGTTGAAGACAGGCTACCCTCTGGGGCCAACGTCCTGACTTTC
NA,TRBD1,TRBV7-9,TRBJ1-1,CASSSSGGLNTEAFF,TGTGCCAGCAGCTCTTCAGGGGGGTTGAACACTGAAGCTTTCTTT
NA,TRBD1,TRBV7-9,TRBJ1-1,CASSYSGTGVWNTEAFF,TGTGCCAGCAGCTACTCCGGGACAGGGGTGTGGAACACTGAAGCTTTCTTT
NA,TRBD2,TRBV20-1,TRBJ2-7,CSARALAGVYEQYF,TGCAGTGCTAGAGCCCTAGCGGGCGTCTACGAGCAGTACTTC
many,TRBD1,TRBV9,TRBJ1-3,CASSPLTGGNTIYF,TGTGCCAGCAGCCCTTTGACAGGGGGAAACACCATATATTTT
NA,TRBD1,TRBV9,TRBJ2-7,CASSQVGQGYEQYF,TGTGCCAGCAGCCAAGTGGGACAGGGCTACGAGCAGTACTTC
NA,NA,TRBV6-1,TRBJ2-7,CATGQSPTIEQYF,TGTGCCACCGGACAGAGTCCTACGATCGAGCAGTACTTC
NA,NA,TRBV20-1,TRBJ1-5,CSATQGRHSNQPQHF,TGCAGTGCTACTCAGGGGAGGCATAGCAATCAGCCCCAGCATTTT
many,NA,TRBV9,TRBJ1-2,CASSVDLGYGYTF,TGTGCCAGCAGCGTAGATTTGGGCTATGGCTACACCTTC
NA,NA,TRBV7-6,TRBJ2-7,CASSHQFGQGEQYF,TGCGCCAGCAGCCACCAGTTCGGGCAGGGCGAGCAGTACTTC
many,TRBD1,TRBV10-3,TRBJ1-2,CAISDIQGKGYGYTF,TGTGCCATCAGTGACATACAGGGGAAAGGCTATGGCTACACCTTC
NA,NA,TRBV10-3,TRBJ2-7,CAISLMGSYEQYF,TGTGCCATCAGTTTAATGGGGAGCTACGAGCAGTACTTC
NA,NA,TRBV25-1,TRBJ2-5,CASSEGGTAQYF,TGTGCCAGCAGTGAGGGGGGGACAGCCCAGTACTTC
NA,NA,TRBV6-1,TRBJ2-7,CASKGSQAPYEQYF,TGTGCCAGCAAGGGGTCCCAGGCTCCCTACGAGCAGTACTTC
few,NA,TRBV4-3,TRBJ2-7,CASSTNTFGEQYF,TGCGCCAGCAGCACAAACACCTTTGGCGAGCAGTACTTC
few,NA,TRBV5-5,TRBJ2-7,CASSPQRSSYEQYF,TGTGCCAGCAGTCCCCAGCGGAGCTCCTACGAGCAGTACTTC
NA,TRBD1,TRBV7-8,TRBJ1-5,CASSFQGGGKGNQPQHF,TGTGCCAGCAGCTTCCAGGGGGGGGGGAAGGGCAATCAGCCCCAGCATTTT
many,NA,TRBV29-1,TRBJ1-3,CSVEDLVGNSGNTIYF,TGCAGCGTTGAAGATCTGGTCGGCAACTCTGGAAACACCATATATTTT
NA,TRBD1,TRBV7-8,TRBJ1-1,CASSLQGEGTEAFF,TGTGCCAGCAGCCTACAGGGGGAGGGCACTGAAGCTTTCTTT
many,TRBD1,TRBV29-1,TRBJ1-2,CSVDHPGQGYGYTF,TGCAGCGTAGACCATCCGGGACAGGGTTACGGCTACACCTTC
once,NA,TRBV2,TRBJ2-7,CASSEIMGYRTGEQYF,TGTGCCAGCAGTGAAATAATGGGATATCGGACTGGGGAGCAGTACTTC
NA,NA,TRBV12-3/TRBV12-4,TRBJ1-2,CASRPHVDRTNGYTF,TGTGCCAGCAGACCCCACGTGGACAGAACGAATGGCTACACCTTC
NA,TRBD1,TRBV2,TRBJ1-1,CASSEPRQGDEAFF,TGTGCCAGCAGTGAACCTAGACAGGGTGATGAAGCTTTCTTT
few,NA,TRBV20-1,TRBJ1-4,CSASTPEATNEKLFF,TGCAGTGCTAGCACCCCCGAAGCAACTAATGAAAAACTGTTTTTT
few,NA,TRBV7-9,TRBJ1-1,CASSSPFLGAGTEAFF,TGTGCCAGCAGTTCGCCGTTTCTGGGGGCGGGCACTGAAGCTTTCTTT
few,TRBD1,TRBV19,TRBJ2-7,CASSTKKGAAYEQYF,TGTGCCAGTAGTACCAAAAAGGGGGCTGCATACGAGCAGTACTTC
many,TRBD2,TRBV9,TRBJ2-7,CASSAGLARDEQYF,TGTGCCAGCAGCGCGGGACTAGCCAGGGACGAGCAGTACTTC
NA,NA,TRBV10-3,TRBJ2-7,CAISWAGTAAEQYF,TGTGCCATCAGTTGGGCCGGGACTGCAGCTGAGCAGTACTTC
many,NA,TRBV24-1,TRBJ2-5,CATSDPYGTERETQYF,TGTGCCACCAGTGATCCCTACGGGACGGAGAGGGAGACCCAGTACTTC
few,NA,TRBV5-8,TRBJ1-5,CASSHQTGRNQPQHF,TGTGCCAGCAGCCACCAAACAGGGAGGAATCAGCCCCAGCATTTT